Below are 15 T cell receptor beta chains sequenced from a single sample in a study of blood T cell repertoires in COVID-19. Generated by immunoSEQ multiplex PCR, the TCRdb table keeps only in-frame clones and is missing some. The data show 150,000 to 200,000 clones, with about 88% seen just once and 18% held by the top ten. Specimen: peripheral blood. The receptors shown here come from a man between 60 and 70 years old with active or convalescent COVID-19.

The chain employs TRBV5-1 and TRBJ2-3; 10 nucleotides agree with TRBD1. The CDR3 loop spans 15 amino acids. CDR1 SGHRS and CDR2 YFSETQ come from the germline V gene. V lost 4 bases to trimming and J lost 1 base; unmatched junction nucleotides: 3. The CDR3 sequence: CASSDGQGGTDTQYF. CDR3 nucleotide sequence: TGCGCCAGCAGCGACGGACAGGGGGGCACAGATACGCAGTATTTT.

The sample holds one count of this clone. The chain uses TRBV5-5 and TRBJ1-1; 8 bases fit TRBD1. The CDR3 spans 13 residues. The junction had 4 bases not matched to a gene; V was cut back by 6 bases and J by 3 bases. Germline CDR1 and CDR2: SGHKS and YYEKEE (reference sequence). The CDR3, as DNA: TGTGCCAGCAACGGGACAGGTCACACTGAAGCTTTCTTT. Its translation is CASNGTGHTEAFF.

The J gene is TRBJ1-2, the V gene TRBV19, with D unresolved. The CDR3 runs 14 residues. Germline CDR1 reads LNHDA; CDR2 reads SQIVND (reference sequence). Trimming shortened V by 3 bases and J by 3 bases, and 11 bases separated the two germline ends. This chain's CDR3 is CASSMSGSDYGYTF. The CDR3, as DNA: TGTGCCAGTAGTATGTCGGGGAGCGACTATGGCTACACCTTC.

In its sample, this clone was seen once. The chain couples TRBV3-1 (or the pseudogene TRBV3-2) to TRBJ1-1; D ambiguous. The CDR3 contains 14 residues. Germline V gene sequence: CDR1 LGHDT, CDR2 YNNKEL (reference sequence). Trimming cost V 4 bases and J 11 bases, with 20 bases left between them. CDR3 residues: CASSLRRGPAIAFF. The CDR3 region has the DNA TGTGCCAGCAGCCTACGTCGGGGTCCCGCAATTGCTTTCTTT.

In its sample, this clone was seen once. The rearrangement joins TRBV28 to TRBJ1-1; D ambiguous. Germline values: CDR1 MDHEN, CDR2 SYDVKM. The V gene lost 6 bases and the J gene lost 7 bases, with 6 bases spanning the gap. The CDR3 covers 10 residues. CDR3 sequence (DNA): TGTGCCAGCAGGAGCTTTGAAGCTTTCTTT. It is translated as CASRSFEAFF.

In this sample, this clone turned up a few times. The chain has TRBV10-3 and TRBJ1-2; D call uncertain. CDR3 size: 16 residues. V was cut by 0 bases and J by 0 bases, with 11 bases left in between. Germline loops: CDR1 ENHRY, CDR2 SYGVKD. The CDR3 DNA is TGTGCCATCAGTGAGTCGACGTACGGGACTAACTATGGCTACACCTTC. It encodes CAISESTYGTNYGYTF.

The chain has TRBV6-2 or TRBV6-3 and TRBJ1-5; D is undetermined. With 0 bases removed from V and 5 bases from J, the gap between germline ends came to 14 bases. Per the germline V gene, CDR1 is MNHEY and CDR2 is SVGEGT. This CDR3 has 16 residues. The CDR3, as DNA: TGTGCCAGCAGTTACTCATGGAGAGGTGTGGATCAGCCCCAGCATTTT. Its protein is CASSYSWRGVDQPQHF.

The J gene is TRBJ2-6, the V gene TRBV19; the match to TRBD1 covers 8 bases. Trimming cost V 7 bases and J 1 base; bases outside gene matches: 9. Germline V gene sequence: CDR1 LNHDA, CDR2 SQIVND (reference sequence). The CDR3 runs to 17 residues. The CDR3 loop is CASTRTGLSSGANVLTF. CDR3 DNA sequence: TGTGCCAGTACCCGGACAGGGCTGAGTTCTGGGGCCAACGTCCTGACTTTC.

This chain uses TRBV10-1 with TRBJ1-2, with D possibly being TRBD1 (5 bases). This CDR3 comprises 13 residues. V lost 11 bases to trimming and J lost 0 bases, with 13 bases between them. From germline, CDR1 is WNHNN and CDR2 SYGVQD (reference sequence). The CDR3 spells CAVWGSSNYGYTF. DNA for the CDR3: TGCGCCGTTTGGGGCAGTTCTAACTATGGCTACACCTTC.

V gene TRBV7-2 combines with J gene TRBJ1-2, with TRBD1 matching over 7 bases. The CDR3 consists of 14 residues. Unmatched junction bases numbered 5, after V lost 5 bases and J lost 2 bases. Per germline, CDR1 SGHTA and CDR2 FQGNSA. The CDR3 nucleotides read TGTGCCAGCAGCCAAGACAGGGCAAACTATGGCTACACCTTC. Protein sequence: CASSQDRANYGYTF.

This clone was seen a few times. The V call is TRBV29-1, the J call TRBJ1-4; 8 bases map to TRBD1. The CDR3 is made up of 13 amino acids. Trimming cost V 4 bases and J 7 bases; bases outside gene matches: 5. The germline V gene has CDR1 SQVTM and CDR2 ANQGSEA. This CDR3 is CSVGTGGVEKLFF. The CDR3 nucleotides are TGCAGCGTTGGCACAGGGGGAGTTGAAAAACTGTTTTTT.

The chain has TRBV19 and TRBJ1-5, with 10 bases aligning to TRBD1. J lost 4 bases, V lost 4 bases, and 7 bases had no gene match. CDR3 size: 16 residues. Germline CDR1 reads LNHDA; CDR2 reads SQIVND (reference sequence). CDR3 nucleotides: TGTGCCAGTAGTAGGGGACAGGGGACTCCGAATCAGCCCCAGCATTTT. Protein product: CASSRGQGTPNQPQHF.

The chain joins TRBV18 to TRBJ1-5, with TRBD1 identical over 7 bases. The J segment lost 0 bases and the V segment lost 4 bases, leaving 12 bases of the junction unmatched. This CDR3 has 18 residues. Per germline, CDR1 KGHSH and CDR2 LQKENI. The CDR3 sequence is CASSLQGGGTDSNQPQHF. The CDR3, as DNA: TGTGCCAGCTCACTCCAGGGGGGCGGGACAGATAGCAATCAGCCCCAGCATTTT.

V usage is TRBV19 and J usage is TRBJ2-7, with D possibly matching TRBD2 (5 bases). Germline V gives CDR1 LNHDA, CDR2 SQIVND (reference sequence). V was cut by 3 bases and J by 3 bases, with 21 bases left in between. The CDR3 totals 17 residues. The CDR3 sequence: CASSISSGIWPIYEQYF. The CDR3 DNA follows: TGTGCCAGTAGTATTTCCTCGGGGATTTGGCCTATCTACGAGCAGTACTTC.

The CDR3 DNA reads as TGTGCCAGTAGTCCGGGGGGGGGAGGGGAGGCTGTTCAGCCCCAGCATTTT. Translating it yields CASSPGGGGEAVQPQHF. The chain links TRBV19 to TRBJ1-5; D perhaps matches TRBD1 (5 bases). CDR1 and CDR2 (germline): LNHDA, SQIVND (reference sequence). The V end was cut by 5 bases, the J end by 6 bases, with 23 bases between. The CDR3 has 17 residues.